This is a list of T cell receptor beta chains from one sample in a study of shared clonotypes between healthy human individuals. Sequencing used immunoSEQ multiplex PCR; TCRdb keeps in-frame clones, though not all of them. The table has 2.3 million or so clones, roughly 93% seen once. Sequenced material: naive CD4+ T cells from PBMCs. These receptor sequences come from a man aged 18 to 35 in good health. Some clones in this sample may be carry-over from other donors' samples. Each CDR3 is given without its conserved first and last residue. The order of the fields is J gene, D gene, V gene, CDR3 protein. D genes are given only for firm matches.

TRBJ1-2 . TRBV19 ASSQGQTGYT
TRBJ2-2 . TRBV5-1 ASRWRFANTGELF
TRBJ2-1 . TRBV7-3 ASSGTANNEQF
TRBJ2-2 . TRBV6-1 ASSAAQGRELF
TRBJ1-2 . TRBV28 ASGLTGGNYGYT
TRBJ2-2 . TRBV2 ASSVRGMTGELF
TRBJ1-5 . TRBV28 ASSLEQLYQPQH
TRBJ1-2 . TRBV7-2 ASSDGGGYGYT
TRBJ2-5 . TRBV7-8 ASSFTGTSGETQY
TRBJ2-5 TRBD1 TRBV7-2 ASSRDRGQETQY
TRBJ2-1 . TRBV28 ASSFGALDEQF
TRBJ2-5 . TRBV9 ASSARDQETQY
TRBJ1-1 . TRBV7-3 ASSLRRDAEAF
TRBJ2-1 . TRBV7-9 ASSPELASRESSYNEQF
TRBJ1-1 TRBD1 TRBV28 ASSPTGGRLTF
TRBJ1-5 . TRBV2 ASRTDRNQPQH
. TRBD1 TRBV7-9 ASSLWDRGNEQY
TRBJ1-4 . TRBV13 ASSLGYLRGTGEKLF
TRBJ1-5 . TRBV5-1 ASSLRSNQPQH
TRBJ1-1 . TRBV7-9 ASSLQGWNTEAF
TRBJ2-3 . TRBV9 ASSVGRTTDTQY
TRBJ2-6 TRBD1 TRBV5-1 ASSLPNPTGIRSGANVLT
TRBJ2-3 TRBD1 TRBV10-3 AIRDRGTGSPDTQY
TRBJ1-1 . TRBV19 ASSPWTPNLNTEAF
TRBJ2-1 . TRBV29-1 SAPGLGYNEQF
TRBJ1-2 . TRBV7-3 ASRLTRVGYT
TRBJ2-5 . TRBV9 ASSVEIGKTQY
TRBJ2-1 . TRBV27 ASSLKDWYSYNEQF
TRBJ2-7 . TRBV6-5 ASSLNTGEYEQY
TRBJ1-1 . TRBV7-2 ASRQRMGDTEAF
TRBJ1-1 TRBD1 TRBV28 ASSLQGAQNTEAF
TRBJ2-7 . TRBV6-5 ASSYSEGGPSGEQY
TRBJ1-4 . TRBV10-3 AISETGSPNEKLF
TRBJ2-3 TRBD2 TRBV30 AWSLAALPTDTQY
TRBJ2-3 . TRBV6-1 ASSPRDTQY
TRBJ2-5 . TRBV5-1 ASSLAGTSGAQY
TRBJ2-3 TRBD1 TRBV7-9 ASSTDRGADTQY
TRBJ2-2 . TRBV7-3 ASSPLPGQNTGELF
TRBJ1-2 . TRBV12-5 ASGLRTPANYGYT
TRBJ2-5 TRBD2 TRBV9 ASSVSGTSGQETQY
TRBJ2-1 TRBD2 TRBV19 ASSPRQRLAYNEQF
TRBJ2-5 . TRBV18 ASSPGRDRETQY
TRBJ1-5 . TRBV19 ASTLGQLNQPQH
TRBJ2-4 . TRBV4-3 ASSYGAANIQY
TRBJ2-3 . TRBV29-1 SVERTDTQY
TRBJ1-2 . TRBV7-3 ASSLSPENYGYT
TRBJ2-2 . TRBV6-5 ASSYSTGGELF
TRBJ1-5 . TRBV19 ASTYWANSNQPQH
TRBJ2-5 . TRBV7-3 ASSRTSQETQY